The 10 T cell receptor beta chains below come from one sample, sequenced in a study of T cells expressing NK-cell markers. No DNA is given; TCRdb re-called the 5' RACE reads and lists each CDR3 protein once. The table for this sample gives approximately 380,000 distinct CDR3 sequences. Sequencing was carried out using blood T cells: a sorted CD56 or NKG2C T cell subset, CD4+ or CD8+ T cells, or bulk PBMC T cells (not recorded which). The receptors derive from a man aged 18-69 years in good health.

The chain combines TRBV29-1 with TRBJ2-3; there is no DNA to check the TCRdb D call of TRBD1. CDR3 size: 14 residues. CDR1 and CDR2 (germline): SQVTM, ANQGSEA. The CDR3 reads CSVEPLSIAPLQYF.

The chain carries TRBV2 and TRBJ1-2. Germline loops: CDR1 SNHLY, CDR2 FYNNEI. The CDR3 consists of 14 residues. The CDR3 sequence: CASSKRTEAEGYTF.

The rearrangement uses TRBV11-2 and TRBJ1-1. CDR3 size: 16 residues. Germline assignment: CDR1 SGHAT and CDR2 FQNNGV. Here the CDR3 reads CASNSQGLGPDTEAFF.

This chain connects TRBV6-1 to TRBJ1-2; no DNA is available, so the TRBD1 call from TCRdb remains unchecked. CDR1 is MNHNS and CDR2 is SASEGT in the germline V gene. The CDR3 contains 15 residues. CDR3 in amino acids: CASSLGGGTVGGYTF.

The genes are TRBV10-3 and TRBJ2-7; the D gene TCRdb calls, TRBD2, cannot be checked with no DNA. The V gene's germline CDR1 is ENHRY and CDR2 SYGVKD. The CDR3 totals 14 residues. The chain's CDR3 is CAISSYLDQGEQYF.

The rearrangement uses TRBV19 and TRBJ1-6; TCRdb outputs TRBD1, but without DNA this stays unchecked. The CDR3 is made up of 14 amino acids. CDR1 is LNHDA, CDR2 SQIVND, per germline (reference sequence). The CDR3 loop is CASSMGGVRSPLHF.

CDR3 sequence: CASIPGGGGGYTF. The rearrangement links TRBV6-1 to TRBJ1-2; TCRdb indicates TRBD1, and absent DNA this call remains unverified. CDR1 is MNHNS, CDR2 SASEGT, per germline. CDR3 size: 13 residues.

CDR3 sequence reads: CATTLALAGEQFF. The rearrangement joins TRBV6-1 to TRBJ2-1; checking the TCRdb D call of TRBD1 is not possible without DNA. Germline V lookup: CDR1 MNHNS, CDR2 SASEGT. The CDR3 totals 13 residues.

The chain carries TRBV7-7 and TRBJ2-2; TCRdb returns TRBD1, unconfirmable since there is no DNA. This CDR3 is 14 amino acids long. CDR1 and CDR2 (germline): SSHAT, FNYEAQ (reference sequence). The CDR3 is CASSGQGANGELFF. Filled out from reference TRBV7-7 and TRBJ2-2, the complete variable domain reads GAGVSQSPRYKVTKRGQDVTLRCDPISSHATLYWYQQALGQGPEFLTYFNYEAQPDKSGLPSDRFSAERPEGSISTLTIQRTEQRDSAMYRCASSGQGANGELFFGEGSRLTVL.

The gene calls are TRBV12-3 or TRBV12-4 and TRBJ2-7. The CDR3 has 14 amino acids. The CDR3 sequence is CASSLAGESYEQYF.